This TCR beta chain derives from a study of identical twins. V gave up 4 bases and J gave up 5 bases, with 25 bases separating them. Per germline, CDR1 SGHRS and CDR2 YFSETQ. The CDR3 length is 18 residues. TCRdb re-derived calls from the 5' RACE reads in MiXCR, one entry per CDR3 protein. This table holds some 630,000 distinct CDR3 sequences, roughly 6.6% found once. The data also belong to a second study, concerning yellow fever vaccine responses in identical twins.

This clonotype was obtained from a woman aged 18-29 years in good health. The rearrangement uses TRBV5-1 and TRBJ2-1; D perhaps matches TRBD2 (5 bases). Sample: PBMCs. The DNA of the CDR3 is TGCGCCAGCAGCACTCGGCCACTTGGGGAGTCAATGAACAATGAGCAGTTCTTC. This sequence encodes CASSTRPLGESMNNEQFF.